This T cell receptor (beta chain) is drawn from a study of Ad26.COV2.S vaccination and SARS-CoV-2 variants. Study-wide background: Ad26.COV2.S shots went into the muscle once or twice, 56 days apart. Study-wide points: Whether participants received vaccine or placebo, their non-spike TCR breadth was similar. Spike-specific TCR breadth was greater after Ad26.COV2.S than placebo.

The method was immunoSEQ multiplex PCR; TCRdb's version includes in-frame clones alone and lacks a portion of them. The data contain some 520,000 clones, roughly 89% of them singletons. This CDR3 is 15 amino acids long. CDR1 is MNHEY and CDR2 is SVGEGT in the germline V gene. V lost 1 base to trimming and J lost 5 bases, with 14 bases between them. Remarks on this clone: Antigen: not known.

Treatment given: around 19 received Ad26.COV2.S at low or high dose, single or two shots; several received placebo; per-sample allocation not given. Samples were taken on day 63 after the first vaccine or placebo injection. An adult aged 18-55 years in Boston served as the donor. The specimen was peripheral blood, collected in a trial of Ad26.COV2.S vaccine versus placebo. This sequence joins TRBV6-2 or TRBV6-3 and TRBJ2-5; D is possibly TRBD1 or TRBD2 (7 bases each). The TCR sequence derives from a person aged 18-65 years who received the Ad26.COV2.S COVID-19 vaccine or a placebo. The CDR3 region is CASSYYRRGGETQYF. The CDR3 DNA follows: TGTGCCAGCAGTTACTACCGCAGGGGGGGTGAGACCCAGTACTTC.